The sequence of this T cell receptor beta chain was determined in a study of CD8 T cells in ankylosing spondylitis. Study-wide results and caveats: Clones tied to disease were said to be significantly enriched in matched ankylosing spondylitis synovial fluid. Past studies reported some motif variants in reactive arthritis synovial fluid and blood. Typical of ankylosing spondylitis blood, it appeared, was a TCR beta motif of eight highly homologous variants.

On this clonotype itself: Its antigen is not identified.

TCRdb re-called the 5' RACE reads through MiXCR, storing one row per CDR3 protein. The sample contains about 89,000 distinct CDR3 sequences, 27% of which appear only once. The CDR3 is 17 residues long. Trimming at V came to 4 bases and at J to 2 bases, leaving 8 bases not matched to a gene. Germline V gene sequence: CDR1 SGHRS, CDR2 YFSETQ. This sequence originates from a male donor with ankylosing spondylitis or in good health (not recorded which). Sequenced material: blood, either unsorted or a sorted T cell fraction (not recorded which). The chain couples TRBV5-1 to TRBJ1-5; TRBD1 aligns across 11 bases. The DNA for the CDR3 is TGCGCCAGCAGCCCGGGAATGGGACAGGGGGGCAATCAGCCCCAGCATTTT. This encodes CASSPGMGQGGNQPQHF.